The 10 T cell receptor beta chains given below trace back to one sample, sequenced in a study of T cell responses to AZD1222 COVID-19 vaccine. TCRdb keeps only in-frame clones here, not all; method: immunoSEQ multiplex PCR. The sample has about 130,000 clones, over 85% seen once. The sequencing here drew on peripheral blood, taken on day 0 of AZD1222 vaccination. The source is an adult in good health.

This clone was detected once. The chain recombines TRBV5-1 with TRBJ2-1, with 11 bases identical to TRBD1. This CDR3 region has 17 residues. J was trimmed by 2 bases and V by 3 bases; bases with no gene match: 7. Per germline, CDR1 SGHRS and CDR2 YFSETQ. The CDR3 spells CASSSPAGQGAYNEQFF. CDR3 coding DNA: TGCGCCAGCAGCTCTCCGGCGGGACAGGGGGCCTACAATGAGCAGTTCTTC.

The V and J genes are TRBV18 and TRBJ2-3, with D tentatively TRBD1 (6 bases). The germline V gene has CDR1 KGHSH and CDR2 LQKENI. V shed 4 bases and J shed 7 bases, with 18 bases lying between them. This CDR3 is built from 15 residues. CDR3 DNA sequence: TGTGCCAGCTCACTAAAAACAGGGATCTCGTATACGCAGTATTTT. It encodes CASSLKTGISYTQYF.

The rearrangement uses TRBV7-3 and TRBJ2-3; TRBD1 matches 8 bases. CDR1 and CDR2 from the germline V gene are SGHTA and FQGTGA. V lost 5 bases, J lost 3 bases, and 1 base stayed unmatched. This CDR3 is 13 amino acids long. CDR3 amino acids: CASSRDRTDTQYF. CDR3 in DNA: TGTGCCAGCAGCAGGGACAGGACAGATACGCAGTATTTT.

The rearrangement uses TRBV3-1 (or the pseudogene TRBV3-2) and TRBJ1-2, with a possible D match to TRBD1 (5 bases). V lost 1 base to trimming and J lost 8 bases, with 14 bases between them. The CDR3 loop spans 14 amino acids. CDR1 and CDR2 from the germline V gene are LGHDT and YNNKEL (reference sequence). CDR3 nucleotide sequence: TGTGCCAGCAGCCAAGTTGGTCAGGGCGGCGGCTACACCTTC. Amino acid sequence: CASSQVGQGGGYTF.

J is TRBJ1-6 and V is TRBV2; possible D gene TRBD1, 5 bases. V was clipped by 5 bases and J by 10 bases, with 12 bases between them. The germline V gene encodes CDR1 SNHLY and CDR2 FYNNEI. The CDR3 loop spans 13 amino acids. The CDR3 nucleotides read TGTGCCAGCAGTCCCGTAGGGGAATCACCCCTCCACTTT. This translates into CASSPVGESPLHF.

The V and J genes are TRBV6-5 and TRBJ2-3; the D gene is possibly TRBD1 (6 bases). Germline loops: CDR1 MNHEY, CDR2 SVGAGI. The CDR3 runs 13 residues. Trimming left V 2 bases short and J 6 bases short, with 9 bases between. The chain's CDR3 is CASSYQTGDTQYF. As DNA, the CDR3 is TGTGCCAGCAGTTACCAGACAGGTGATACGCAGTATTTT.

V gene TRBV10-3 combines with J gene TRBJ1-1; tentatively, D is TRBD1 (5 bases). The CDR3 consists of 14 residues. Germline-derived CDR1 and CDR2 are ENHRY and SYGVKD. V lost 4 bases and J lost 1, with 10 bases in between. The CDR3 DNA is TGTGCCATCAGTGTTGGGGCCTCGAACACTGAAGCTTTCTTT. Translated: CAISVGASNTEAFF.

The J gene is TRBJ2-3, the V gene TRBV10-3; TRBD1 matches 8 bases. The CDR3 covers 15 residues. Trimming took 6 bases from V and 0 from J; bases not matched to a gene: 5. From germline, CDR1 is ENHRY and CDR2 SYGVKD. CDR3 loop: CAISQGASSTDTQYF. The CDR3 DNA is TGTGCCATCAGCCAGGGGGCAAGTAGCACAGATACGCAGTATTTT.

This chain joins TRBV7-9 and TRBJ2-1; D tentatively reads TRBD1 or TRBD2 (5 bases each). This CDR3 is 12 amino acids long. The germline CDR1 and CDR2 sequences are SEHNR and FQNEAQ (reference sequence). Trimming cost V 5 bases and J 5 bases, with 7 bases left between them. The CDR3 nucleotides are TGTGCCAGCAGCCTGGGGGACAATGAGCAGTTCTTC. Amino acids: CASSLGDNEQFF. Combining the CDR3 with reference TRBV7-9 and TRBJ2-1 gives the whole variable domain DTGVSQNPRHKITKRGQNVTFRCDPISEHNRLYWYRQTLGQGPEFLTYFQNEAQLEKSRLLSDRFSAERPKGSFSTLEIQRTEQGDSAMYLCASSLGDNEQFFGPGTRLTVL.

The chain combines TRBV5-1 with TRBJ2-7; D might be TRBD1 (5 bases). CDR3 length equals 12 residues. V gave up 2 bases and J gave up 5 bases, with 8 bases separating them. Germline V gene lookup returns CDR1 SGHRS and CDR2 YFSETQ. The CDR3 here is CASSFQGHEQYF. CDR3 bases: TGCGCCAGCAGCTTTCAGGGCCACGAGCAGTACTTC.